This TCR beta chain was documented in a study of molecular identifiers for immune sequencing clone quantification. Whole-study results and caveats: The study reportedly detected spiked Jurkat TCR RNA from one cell among about 1.1 million naive cells.

CDR1 is LNHDA and CDR2 is SQIVND in the germline V gene (reference sequence). V was pared by 3 bases and J by 6 bases, with 14 bases between. This CDR3 is built from 14 residues. TCRdb passed the PCR reads through MiXCR, listing each CDR3 protein once. Of more than 300,000 distinct CDR3 sequences detected, 20% to 25% appear once; the ten largest clones hold under 0.95%. Note on this clonotype: What it binds is not known.

The source is a human donor in good health. Some libraries in this study had Jurkat cell RNA spiked in. The sample consisted of naive CD8+ T cells from blood, with Jurkat cell RNA spiked in. Specified subset: FACS-sorted CD8+CD4-CCR7+CD45RA+ naive T cells. The chain joins TRBV19 to TRBJ1-1; the D is unclear. The CDR3 region is CASSMASMSSEAFF. CDR3 in DNA: TGTGCCAGTAGTATGGCGTCGATGAGTTCTGAAGCTTTCTTT.